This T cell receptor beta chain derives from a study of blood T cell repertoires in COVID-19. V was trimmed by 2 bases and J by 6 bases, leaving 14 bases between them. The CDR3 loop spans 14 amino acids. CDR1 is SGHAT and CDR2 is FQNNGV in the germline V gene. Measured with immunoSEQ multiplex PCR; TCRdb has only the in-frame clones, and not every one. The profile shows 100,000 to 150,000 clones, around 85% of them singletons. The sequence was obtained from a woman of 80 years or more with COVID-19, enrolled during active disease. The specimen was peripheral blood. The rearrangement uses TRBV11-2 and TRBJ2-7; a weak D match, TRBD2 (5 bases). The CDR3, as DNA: TGTGCCAGCAGCTTACTAATACGGGGATCCGAGCAGTACTTC. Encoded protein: CASSLLIRGSEQYF.